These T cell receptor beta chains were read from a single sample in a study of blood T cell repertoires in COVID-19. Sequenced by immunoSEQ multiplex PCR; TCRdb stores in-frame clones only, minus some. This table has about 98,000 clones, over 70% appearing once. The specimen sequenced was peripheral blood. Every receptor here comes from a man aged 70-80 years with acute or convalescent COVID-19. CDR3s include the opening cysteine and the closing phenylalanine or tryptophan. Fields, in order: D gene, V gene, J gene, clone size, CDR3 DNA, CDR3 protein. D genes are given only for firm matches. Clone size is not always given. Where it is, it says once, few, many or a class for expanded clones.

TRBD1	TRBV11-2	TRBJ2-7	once	TGTGCCAGCTTCGGGACAGGGGGGAACTACGAGCAGTACTTC	CASFGTGGNYEQYF
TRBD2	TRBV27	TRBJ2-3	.	TGTGCCAGCAGTCCCAGCGGGAGTCGGATAGATACGCAGTATTTT	CASSPSGSRIDTQYF
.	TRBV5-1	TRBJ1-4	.	TGCGCCAGCAGCTTGGCCTTGGGAGATGAAAAACTGTTTTTT	CASSLALGDEKLFF
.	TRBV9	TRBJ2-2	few	TGTGCCAGCAGCGTAACCCTAGCCACCACCGGGGAGCTGTTTTTT	CASSVTLATTGELFF
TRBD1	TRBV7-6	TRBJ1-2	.	TGTGCCAGCAGCGCCACAGGGGCTTATGGCTACACCTTC	CASSATGAYGYTF
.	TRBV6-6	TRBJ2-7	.	TGTGCCAGCAGTCCCAGCTCGGGCGAGCAGTACTTC	CASSPSSGEQYF
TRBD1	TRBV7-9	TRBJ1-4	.	TGTGCCAGCAGCCCGGGACAGGGTAGGGAAAAACTGTTTTTT	CASSPGQGREKLFF
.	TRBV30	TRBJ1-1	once	TGTGCCTGGAGTGTACCCCCCGGAGCTTTCTTT	CAWSVPPGAFF
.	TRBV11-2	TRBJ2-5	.	TGTGCCAGCCGTTCGGTGGGTGGGGGGGAGACCCAGTACTTC	CASRSVGGGETQYF
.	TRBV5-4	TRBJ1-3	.	TGTGCCAGCAGCTTGCGGGAGTTCAGCTCTGGAAACACCATATATTTT	CASSLREFSSGNTIYF
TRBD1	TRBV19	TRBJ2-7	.	TGTGCCAGTAGTGTTACAGGGGGCCGCGCCGACTTC	CASSVTGGRADF
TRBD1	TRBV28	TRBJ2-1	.	TGTGCCAGCAGTTCCTCTCGAGGGGGCTATGAGCAGTTCTTC	CASSSSRGGYEQFF
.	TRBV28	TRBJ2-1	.	TGTGCCAGCAGTTTACCTTCGGCCGGGAGCTTTGAGCAGTTCTTC	CASSLPSAGSFEQFF
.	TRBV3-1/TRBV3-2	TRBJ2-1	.	TGTGCCAGCAGCTCAAGGTACGGGAGAAGCTACAATGAGCAGTTCTTC	CASSSRYGRSYNEQFF
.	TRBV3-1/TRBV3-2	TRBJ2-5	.	TGTGCCAGCAGCTTTGACAGAGTCCAAGAGACCCAGTACTTC	CASSFDRVQETQYF
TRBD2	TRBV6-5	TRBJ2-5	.	TGTGCCAGCGCCGTTGCGGGAGTCCAAGAGACCCAGTACTTC	CASAVAGVQETQYF
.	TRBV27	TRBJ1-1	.	TGTGCCAGCAGTCCGTGGACAAGTAAAAGCACTGAAGCTTTCTTT	CASSPWTSKSTEAFF
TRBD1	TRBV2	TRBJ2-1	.	TGTGCCAGCAGCCGACAGGGGGCGCGAGGTTCTAATGAGCAGTTCTTC	CASSRQGARGSNEQFF
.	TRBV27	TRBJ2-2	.	TGTGCCAGCAGAAGGACTGTCACCGGGGAGCTGTTTTTT	CASRRTVTGELFF
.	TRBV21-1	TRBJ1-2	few	TGTGCCAGCAGGACCCGACAGGGTCATGGCTACACCTTC	CASRTRQGHGYTF
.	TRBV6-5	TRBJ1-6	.	TGTGCCAGCACCCTACCGAAGGGGGGGAACTCACCCCTCCACTTT	CASTLPKGGNSPLHF
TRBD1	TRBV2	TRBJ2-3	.	TGTGCCGCCGTACTTCAGGGGGCGGGGCTCACAGATACGCAGTATTTT	CAAVLQGAGLTDTQYF
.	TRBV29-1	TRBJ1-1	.	TGCAGCGTTTCAGCTGTGCAGGGCCAGGACACTGAAGCTTTCTTT	CSVSAVQGQDTEAFF
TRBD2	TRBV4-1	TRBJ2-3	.	TGCGCCAGCAGCCAATTAGGACTAGCGGTGGCAGATACGCAGTATTTT	CASSQLGLAVADTQYF
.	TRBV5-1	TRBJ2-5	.	TGCGCCAGCAGCTTGGCGGGAGCGAACCAAGAGACCCAGTACTTC	CASSLAGANQETQYF
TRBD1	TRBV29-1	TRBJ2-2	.	TGCAGCTTTGGGACAGGCAGGGGGGAGCTGTTTTTT	CSFGTGRGELFF
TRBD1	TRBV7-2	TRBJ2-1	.	TGTGCCAGCAGCTCAAACAGGGGCGATGAGCAGTTCTTC	CASSSNRGDEQFF
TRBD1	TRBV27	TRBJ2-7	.	TGTGCCAGCAGTTTGGAGCACAGGGGGTCCCACGAGCAGTACTTC	CASSLEHRGSHEQYF
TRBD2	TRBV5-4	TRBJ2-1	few	TGTGCCAGCAGCTCAGACCGCTACCGGGGGACTAGCGGGAGCAATGAGCAGTTCTTC	CASSSDRYRGTSGSNEQFF
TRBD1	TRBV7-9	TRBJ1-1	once	TGTGCCAGCAGCACTACAGGGGCTGGGACTGAAGCTTTCTTT	CASSTTGAGTEAFF
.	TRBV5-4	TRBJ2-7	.	TGTGCCAGCAGGGCAGCGCTGGACGAGCAGTACTTC	CASRAALDEQYF
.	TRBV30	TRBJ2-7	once	TGTGCCTGGAGCTCTCAGGGGTTCGAGCAGTACTTC	CAWSSQGFEQYF
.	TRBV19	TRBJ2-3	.	TGTGCCAGTAGTATTCGGGGGACAGCAGATACGCAGTATTTT	CASSIRGTADTQYF
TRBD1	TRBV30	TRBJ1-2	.	TGTGCCTGCTCCGGACAGGGAACTGGGGACACCTTC	CACSGQGTGDTF
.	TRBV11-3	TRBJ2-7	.	TGTGCCAGCAGCTTTGGTCAGGGATTGGGCGAGCAGTACTTC	CASSFGQGLGEQYF
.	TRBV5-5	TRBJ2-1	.	TGTGCCAGCTCGTGGGCAGGGGATGAGCAGTTCTTC	CASSWAGDEQFF
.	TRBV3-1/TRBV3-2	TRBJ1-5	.	TGTGCCAGCAGCCCCGGTGGGCAGGGTGATCAGCCCCAGCATTTT	CASSPGGQGDQPQHF
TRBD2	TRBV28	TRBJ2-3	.	TGTGCCAGCAGTTTGTATCTAGCGGGAGCGGGAGATACGCAGTATTTT	CASSLYLAGAGDTQYF
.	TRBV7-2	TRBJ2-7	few	TGTGCCAGCAGCTTAGCCGTCCGCGGGCAGTACTTC	CASSLAVRGQYF
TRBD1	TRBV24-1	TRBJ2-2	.	TGTGCCACCAGTGTGACAGGGGGCACCGGGGAGCTGTTTTTT	CATSVTGGTGELFF
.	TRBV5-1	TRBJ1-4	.	TGCGCCAGCAGCTTTGGTCAGGGGTCGGGGGAAAAACTGTTTTTT	CASSFGQGSGEKLFF
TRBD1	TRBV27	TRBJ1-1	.	TGTGCCAGCAGCAGATCCTATTTAACAGGGGCCACTGAAGCTTTCTTT	CASSRSYLTGATEAFF
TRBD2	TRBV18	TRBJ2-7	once	TGTGCCAGCTCAACCGGTGGCGGGAGGCCCCACGAGCAGTACTTC	CASSTGGGRPHEQYF
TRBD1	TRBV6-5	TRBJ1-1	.	TGTGCGATCAGGGGGCATTTGAACACTGAAGCTTTCTTT	CAIRGHLNTEAFF
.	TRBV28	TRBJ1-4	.	TGTGCCAGCAGCCTACAGGGAATCAATGAAAAACTGTTTTTT	CASSLQGINEKLFF
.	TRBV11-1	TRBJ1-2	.	TGTGCCAGCAGCCCCTTTGGCTCCCTCTATGGCTACACCTTC	CASSPFGSLYGYTF
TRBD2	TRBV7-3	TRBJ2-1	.	TGTGCCAGCAGCTTTGGTGCGGGAGATTTCAATGAGCAGTTCTTC	CASSFGAGDFNEQFF
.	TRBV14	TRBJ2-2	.	TGTGCCAGCAGCCCCTATGTGGGGGCCGACACCGGGGAGCTGTTTTTT	CASSPYVGADTGELFF
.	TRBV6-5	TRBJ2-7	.	TGTGCCAGCAGTCCTCGTTTGTACGAGCAGTACTTC	CASSPRLYEQYF
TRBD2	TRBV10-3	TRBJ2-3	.	TGTGCCATCAGTGAGGTATCTGGCCTAGCGGGAGATTTTTTAGCAGATACGCAGTATTTT	CAISEVSGLAGDFLADTQYF
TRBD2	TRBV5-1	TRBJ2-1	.	TGCGCCAGCAGCTGGGGTTCTAGCGGCTCCTACAATGAGCAGTTCTTC	CASSWGSSGSYNEQFF
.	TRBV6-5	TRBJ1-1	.	TGTGCCAGCAGTTATGGAGGGAACACTGAAGCTTTCTTT	CASSYGGNTEAFF
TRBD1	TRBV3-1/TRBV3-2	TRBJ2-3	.	TGTGCCAGCAGCCAAGTAACAGGGGGCGCGGGAGCGCAGTATTTT	CASSQVTGGAGAQYF